The entry that follows covers one T cell receptor (beta chain) sequence. The entry originates in a study of T-cell memory formation after mild COVID-19. The germline V gene has CDR1 LNHNV and CDR2 YYDKDF (reference sequence). V lost 4 bases to trimming and J lost 8 bases, with 6 bases between them. CDR3 size: 11 residues. TCRdb independently ran MiXCR on the 5' RACE reads; one entry per CDR3 protein. The sample has hundreds of thousands of distinct CDR3 sequences, roughly 17% seen once; the top ten hold around 12%. The V call is TRBV15, the J call TRBJ2-1; D remains unclear. The clonotype comes from an adult woman who had mild COVID-19 (a few samples of this study predate the infection). Cell type and time point are not known. The sequenced sample was PBMCs or a T cell subset sorted from them (not recorded which). The CDR3 protein is CATSNSDEQFF. The CDR3 DNA reads TGTGCCACCAGCAACTCTGATGAGCAGTTCTTC. Variable domain in full (rest from reference TRBV15 and TRBJ2-1): DAMVIQNPRYQVTQFGKPVTLSCSQTLNHNVMYWYQQKSSQAPKLLFHYYDKDFNNEADTPDNFQSRRPNTSFCFLDIRSPGLGDTAMYLCATSNSDEQFFGPGTRLTVL.